The next 20 T cell receptor beta chains were all read from a single sample in a study of OX40 agonist ivuxolimab in advanced cancers. Profiling relied on immunoSEQ multiplex PCR, and the TCRdb table lists in-frame clones only, not all of them. The repertoire holds roughly 81,000 clones, with approximately 83% as singletons. Sequenced material: CD4+ or CD8+ T cells sorted from blood, taken in a trial of the OX40 agonist ivuxolimab. These receptors were collected from an adult with an advanced solid tumor such as melanoma, head and neck, liver or kidney cancer.

This chain uses TRBV19 with TRBJ1-5, with 7 nucleotides matching TRBD1. CDR1 LNHDA and CDR2 SQIVND come from the germline V gene (reference sequence). With 5 bases clipped from V and 2 bases from J, the junction kept 3 bases outside the gene matches. The CDR3 runs 14 residues. The CDR3 DNA reads TGTGCCAGTAGTTTAACAGGGGGCAATCAGCCCCAGCATTTT. Protein: CASSLTGGNQPQHF.

V and J are TRBV21-1 and TRBJ2-7; the table's D call of TRBD2 was not tested on the DNA. TRBV21-1 is designated a pseudogene. The CDR3 consists of 15 residues. This CDR3 reads CASSSSGVLPYEQYF. In nucleotides, the CDR3 is TGTGCCAGCAGCTCAAGCGGGGTTCTCCCCTACGAGCAGTACTTC.

The chain couples TRBV7-9 to TRBJ2-1; 7 nucleotides agree with TRBD2. V gave up 4 bases and J gave up 3 bases; unmatched junction bases: 9. CDR3 length equals 16 residues. Per germline, CDR1 SEHNR and CDR2 FQNEAQ (reference sequence). This CDR3 reads CASSSPAGAHYNEQFF. CDR3 DNA sequence: TGTGCCAGCAGCTCCCCTGCGGGAGCGCACTACAATGAGCAGTTCTTC. The variable domain in full, completed from reference TRBV7-9 and TRBJ2-1, reads DTGVSQNPRHKITKRGQNVTFRCDPISEHNRLYWYRQTLGQGPEFLTYFQNEAQLEKSRLLSDRFSAERPKGSFSTLEIQRTEQGDSAMYLCASSSPAGAHYNEQFFGPGTRLTVL.

This chain joins TRBV11-2 and TRBJ2-1; 8 nucleotides match TRBD2. From germline, CDR1 is SGHAT and CDR2 FQNNGV. V trimming: 0 bases; J trimming: 0 bases; junction bases outside the gene matches: 10. The CDR3 contains 19 residues. The DNA for the CDR3 is TGTGCCAGCAGCTTAGAGTTTCAACTAGCGGTATCCTCCTACAATGAGCAGTTCTTC. Protein: CASSLEFQLAVSSYNEQFF.

The J gene is TRBJ2-3, the V gene TRBV6-4; 7 nucleotides line up with TRBD2. This CDR3 is 14 amino acids long. In germline, CDR1 is MRHNA, CDR2 SNTAGT. With 6 bases clipped from V and 1 base from J, the junction kept 4 bases outside the gene matches. The DNA for the CDR3 is TGTGCCAGCAGCGCCACTAGCGGCACAGATACGCAGTATTTT. Protein: CASSATSGTDTQYF.

This chain connects TRBV6-6 to TRBJ2-1; 10 bases match TRBD2. V was clipped by 6 bases and J by 10 bases; unmatched bases: 15. The CDR3 consists of 16 residues. CDR1 is MNHNY, CDR2 SVGAGI, per germline (reference sequence). CDR3 region: CASSLRASGGPWEQFF. Written as DNA, the CDR3 is TGTGCCAGCAGCCTCCGGGCTAGCGGGGGCCCCTGGGAGCAGTTCTTC.

This clone was seen only once. The rearrangement uses TRBV27 and TRBJ1-5, with TRBD1 identical over 7 bases. With V trimmed by 4 bases and J by 6 bases, 9 bases remained unmatched. This CDR3 contains 15 residues. Germline V lookup: CDR1 MNHEY, CDR2 SMNVEV (reference sequence). The chain's CDR3 is CASSSDRDLSQPQHF. The CDR3, as DNA: TGTGCCAGCAGTTCCGACAGGGATCTTAGTCAGCCCCAGCATTTT.

J is TRBJ1-5 and V is TRBV2; no clear D gene. This CDR3 region has 13 residues. The V and J ends lost 4 bases and 4 bases respectively, with 8 bases between them. In germline, CDR1 is SNHLY, CDR2 FYNNEI. CDR3 region: CASSVIANQPQHF. CDR3 bases: TGTGCCAGCAGTGTCATAGCTAATCAGCCCCAGCATTTT. The full variable domain, completed using reference TRBV2 and TRBJ1-5, is EPEVTQTPSHQVTQMGQEVILRCVPISNHLYFYWYRQILGQKVEFLVSFYNNEISEKSEIFDDQFSVERPDGSNFTLKIRSTKLEDSAMYFCASSVIANQPQHFGDGTRLSIL.

V and J are TRBV5-4 and TRBJ1-2; 11 bases match TRBD1. V was pared by 4 bases and J by 8 bases, with 10 bases of the junction left unmatched. CDR3 size: 15 residues. The germline CDR1 and CDR2 sequences are SGHNT and YYREEE (reference sequence). The CDR3 spells CASSTDRGLSTGYTF. CDR3 DNA sequence: TGTGCCAGCAGCACGGACAGGGGGCTTTCAACCGGCTACACCTTC.

This chain connects TRBV5-1 to TRBJ2-5; 10 bases align to TRBD1. Germline CDR1 is SGHRS and CDR2 is YFSETQ. The CDR3 runs 14 residues. V dropped 0 bases and J dropped 5; count of bases not matched to a gene: 1. CDR3 DNA: TGCGCCAGCAGCTTGGGGACAGGGGGGGAGACCCAGTACTTC. Protein sequence: CASSLGTGGETQYF. The full variable domain, in which reference TRBV5-1 and TRBJ2-5 provide the parts outside the CDR3, is KAGVTQTPRYLIKTRGQQVTLSCSPISGHRSVSWYQQTPGQGLQFLFEYFSETQRNKGNFPGRFSGRQFSNSRSEMNVSTLELGDSALYLCASSLGTGGETQYFGPGTRLLVL.

This clone was detected once. The genes are TRBV9 and TRBJ1-1; D call uncertain. The CDR3 has 15 residues. Germline values: CDR1 SGDLS, CDR2 YYNGEE. V shed 5 bases and J shed 2 bases, with 16 bases lying between them. The CDR3 spells CASRTGLGTNTEAFF. The CDR3 DNA follows: TGTGCCAGCAGAACCGGGCTCGGAACAAACACTGAAGCTTTCTTT.

The V gene is TRBV5-6, the J gene TRBJ2-7; possible D gene TRBD1, 6 bases. The CDR3 loop spans 15 amino acids. The ends were cut back, 0 bases at V and 1 base at J, with 11 bases in the middle. Germline CDR1 and CDR2: SGHDT and YYEEEE. The CDR3 DNA reads as TGTGCCAGCAGCTTGGGGACAGAGTTTTCCTACGAGCAGTACTTC. Amino acid sequence: CASSLGTEFSYEQYF.

This clone was found once. The chain joins TRBV6-5 to TRBJ1-2; 10 nucleotides agree with TRBD1. Germline V gene lookup returns CDR1 MNHEY and CDR2 SVGAGI. The trim removed 0 bases at V and 5 bases at J, leaving 3 bases unmatched. The CDR3 has 15 amino acids. In DNA form, the CDR3 reads TGTGCCAGCAGTTACTCCCGGACAGGGGGTTATGGCTACACCTTC. Protein: CASSYSRTGGYGYTF.

This chain links TRBV7-2 with TRBJ1-5; D ambiguous. The CDR3 is 15 residues long. Germline V lookup: CDR1 SGHTA, CDR2 FQGNSA. V lost 4 bases, J lost 2 bases, and 12 bases lay in between. DNA of the CDR3: TGTGCCAGCAGCTCAGGCGGTGGGGGCAATCAGCCCCAGCATTTT. Its translation: CASSSGGGGNQPQHF. The whole variable domain, remainder taken from reference TRBV7-2 and TRBJ1-5, is GAGVSQSPSNKVTEKGKDVELRCDPISGHTALYWYRQSLGQGLEFLIYFQGNSAPDKSGLPSDRFSAERTGGSVSTLTIQRTQQEDSAVYLCASSSGGGGNQPQHFGDGTRLSIL.

The chain joins TRBV11-2 to TRBJ2-7; 8 bases line up with TRBD1. The trim removed 5 bases at V and 11 bases at J, leaving 8 bases unmatched. Germline-derived CDR1 and CDR2 are SGHAT and FQNNGV. The CDR3 covers 12 residues. The DNA for the CDR3 is TGTGCCAGCAGCAATCGACAGGGGAGTAAGTACTTC. This codes for CASSNRQGSKYF.

The chain couples TRBV15 to TRBJ2-7; no clear D. Germline assignment: CDR1 LNHNV and CDR2 YYDKDF (reference sequence). Trimming cost V 2 bases and J 0 bases, with 8 bases left between them. The CDR3 is 14 residues long. CDR3 sequence: CATSRRTVSYEQYF. CDR3 DNA sequence: TGTGCCACCAGCAGAAGGACGGTCTCCTACGAGCAGTACTTC.

Here the CDR3 reads CASSDGGVGYNEQFF. In DNA, the CDR3 is TGCGCCAGCAGCGACGGAGGGGTCGGTTACAATGAGCAGTTCTTC. This chain links TRBV5-1 with TRBJ2-1, with D maybe TRBD2 (6 bases). The CDR3 sequence is 15 residues long. The V end lost 4 bases, the J end lost 4 bases, and 15 bases lay between the germline ends. Looked up from germline, CDR1 is SGHRS and CDR2 is YFSETQ.

This rearrangement joins TRBV9 to TRBJ2-1; the D gene is possibly TRBD1 (6 bases). CDR1 and CDR2 from the germline V gene are SGDLS and YYNGEE. CDR3 length equals 17 residues. V lost 4 bases and J 3 bases, leaving 20 bases between the germline ends. This chain's CDR3 is CASSLRTGITYYNEQFF. The DNA of the CDR3 is TGTGCCAGCAGCCTACGAACAGGGATTACTTACTACAATGAGCAGTTCTTC.

This chain uses TRBV5-6 with TRBJ2-7; tentatively, D is TRBD1 (5 bases). The ends were cut back, 0 bases at V and 5 bases at J, with 9 bases in the middle. Germline CDR1 reads SGHDT; CDR2 reads YYEEEE. CDR3 length: 13 amino acids. The CDR3 nucleotides are TGTGCCAGCAGCTTGGGCAGGGCTGACGAGCAGTACTTC. This codes for CASSLGRADEQYF. The full variable domain, with the rest looked up from reference TRBV5-6 and TRBJ2-7, is DAGVTQSPTHLIKTRGQQVTLRCSPKSGHDTVSWYQQALGQGPQFIFQYYEEEERQRGNFPDRFSGHQFPNYSSELNVNALLLGDSALYLCASSLGRADEQYFGPGTRLTVT.

The V call is TRBV19, the J call TRBJ2-3, with TRBD1 matching over 8 bases. The CDR3 loop spans 17 amino acids. CDR1 is LNHDA, CDR2 SQIVND, per germline (reference sequence). With V trimmed by 7 bases and J by 0 bases, 12 bases remained unmatched. The CDR3 sequence: CASTRQGAFASTDTQYF. The CDR3, as DNA: TGTGCCAGTACGCGGCAGGGGGCTTTCGCGAGCACAGATACGCAGTATTTT.